Shown below are 32 T cell receptor beta chains from a single sample sequenced in a study of T cell responses to AZD1222 COVID-19 vaccine (dated by TCRdb to the early 2020s). The time point label corresponds to: baseline before first vaccination. Library construction relied on the immunoSEQ multiplex PCR assay. TCRdb retrieved this table from immuneACCESS and kept in-frame rearrangements only. Not all clones are present; in checked studies, unresolved V genes account for under half, and no reason is known for the remainder. In all, the sample holds 150,000 to 200,000 clones, and roughly 90% of those were seen once. 1.3% to 1.5% of the sample is in the top ten clones. The starting material was peripheral blood, obtained on day 0 of AZD1222 vaccination. The source of these receptors is an adult in good health.

The V gene is TRBV5-8, the J gene TRBJ1-1, with TRBD1 identical over 9 bases. Germline assignment: CDR1 SGHTS and CDR2 YDEGEE. The V segment lost 4 bases and the J segment 10 bases; nucleotides outside the gene matches: 11. This CDR3 comprises 14 residues. CDR3 DNA sequence: TGTGCCAGCAGCACCTACAGGGGGCAGGGATCAGCTTTCTTT. This translates into CASSTYRGQGSAFF.

The chain is built from TRBV7-3 and TRBJ1-1; tentatively, D is TRBD1 (6 bases). With 5 bases removed from V and 4 bases from J, the gap between germline ends came to 20 bases. The CDR3 has 16 residues. Germline CDR1 reads SGHTA; CDR2 reads FQGTGA. CDR3 region: CASSHEITGKGTEAFF. The CDR3 bases are TGTGCCAGCAGCCACGAGATCACAGGGAAAGGCACTGAAGCTTTCTTT.

This rearrangement joins TRBV20-1 to TRBJ2-5; 8 positions agree with TRBD1. This CDR3 is 14 amino acids long. Trimming removed 3 bases from V and 4 bases from J; junction bases left unmatched: 7. Germline lookup yields CDR1 DFQATT and CDR2 SNEGSKA (reference sequence). The CDR3 region is CSASRAGGGETQYF. The CDR3 DNA follows: TGCAGTGCTAGTAGGGCAGGGGGCGGAGAGACCCAGTACTTC.

The V call is TRBV15, the J call TRBJ2-5; 8 bases fit TRBD1. V trimming: 3 bases; J trimming: 2 bases; junction bases outside the gene matches: 5. Germline CDR1 reads LNHNV; CDR2 reads YYDKDF (reference sequence). This CDR3 is 15 amino acids long. The CDR3 sequence is CATSSQGAGQETQYF. CDR3 coding DNA: TGTGCCACCAGCAGCCAGGGGGCGGGACAAGAGACCCAGTACTTC. The variable domain in full, completed from reference TRBV15 and TRBJ2-5, reads DAMVIQNPRYQVTQFGKPVTLSCSQTLNHNVMYWYQQKSSQAPKLLFHYYDKDFNNEADTPDNFQSRRPNTSFCFLDIRSPGLGDTAMYLCATSSQGAGQETQYFGPGTRLLVL.

The CDR3 nucleotides read TGTGCCAGCAGCAATAGCAATCAGCCCCAGCATTTT. This gives the protein CASSNSNQPQHF. The chain recombines TRBV7-2 with TRBJ1-5; D remains ambiguous. Trimming left V 5 bases short and J 0 bases short, with 2 bases between. CDR3 size: 12 residues. The germline V gene has CDR1 SGHTA and CDR2 FQGNSA.

The chain is built from TRBV5-3 and TRBJ1-2, with TRBD1 matching over 7 bases. TRBV5-3 is sorted into the ORF group, with uncertain function. Trimming at V came to 5 bases and at J to 0 bases, leaving 16 bases not matched to a gene. This CDR3 is 18 amino acids long. The CDR3 region is CARSTPGGDRDSNYGYTF. The CDR3, as DNA: TGTGCCAGAAGTACACCGGGAGGTGACAGGGACTCTAACTATGGCTACACCTTC.

The chain has TRBV27 and TRBJ2-6; possible D gene TRBD2, 7 bases. Trimming cost V 2 bases and J 2 bases, with 22 bases left between them. CDR1 and CDR2 from the germline V gene are MNHEY and SMNVEV (reference sequence). CDR3 length: 20 amino acids. The DNA of the CDR3 is TGTGCCAGCAGTTTAAGGGGGGGGAGGCTTTTTAGGGCTGGGGCCAACGTCCTGACTTTC. This gives the protein CASSLRGGRLFRAGANVLTF.

This clone has just a few counts. DNA for the CDR3: TGTGCCAGCATAGGGTACGAGCAGTACTTC. It specifies CASIGYEQYF. The chain has TRBV6-5 and TRBJ2-7; no definite D call. Looked up from germline, CDR1 is MNHEY and CDR2 is SVGAGI. The CDR3 consists of 10 residues. V was shortened by 7 bases and J by 4 bases, with 5 bases between the two germline ends.

The J gene is TRBJ2-7, the V gene TRBV5-5; D uncertain. CDR1 SGHKS and CDR2 YYEKEE come from the germline V gene (reference sequence). This CDR3 has 13 amino acids. V dropped 4 bases and J dropped 0 bases, with 8 bases sitting between them. The CDR3 region has the DNA TGTGCCAGCAGCGACCCAATCTCCTACGAGCAGTACTTC. Its protein product is CASSDPISYEQYF.

The chain combines TRBV5-4 with TRBJ2-7, with D perhaps TRBD2 (8 bases). V dropped 2 bases and J dropped 7 bases, with 16 bases sitting between them. Germline CDR1 is SGHNT and CDR2 is YYREEE (reference sequence). CDR3 length: 14 amino acids. For the CDR3, the DNA is TGTGCCAGCAGCTTCGGGGCGGGGGGACAGGAGCAGTACTTC. Protein: CASSFGAGGQEQYF.

The V call is TRBV29-1, the J call TRBJ2-7, with TRBD1 matching over 10 bases. CDR3 length equals 15 residues. The ends lost 6 bases at V and 2 bases at J; junction bases unmatched: 10. Per germline, CDR1 SQVTM and CDR2 ANQGSEA. This chain's CDR3 is CSVILVDRGAYEQYF. The CDR3 DNA follows: TGCAGCGTCATCCTGGTGGACAGGGGGGCCTACGAGCAGTACTTC.

The count of this clone is one. V usage is TRBV5-4 and J usage is TRBJ2-5, with TRBD2 matching 11 bases. CDR3 size: 15 residues. CDR1 and CDR2 from the germline V gene are SGHNT and YYREEE (reference sequence). The ends lost 4 bases at V and 1 base at J; junction bases unmatched: 3. The CDR3 bases are TGTGCCAGCAGCCCTACTAGCGGGAGCCAAGAGACCCAGTACTTC. As protein: CASSPTSGSQETQYF.

The chain carries TRBV10-3 and TRBJ1-1, with D unclear. CDR3 length: 13 residues. The V end lost 2 bases, the J end lost 3 bases, and 7 bases lay between the germline ends. CDR1 is ENHRY and CDR2 is SYGVKD in the germline V gene. CDR3 coding DNA: TGTGCCATCAGTGAGGAGGGTGACACTGAAGCTTTCTTT. It specifies CAISEEGDTEAFF.

This clone was picked up one time. This chain uses TRBV5-1 with TRBJ2-1; 13 bases agree with TRBD2. In germline, CDR1 is SGHRS, CDR2 YFSETQ. The V and J ends lost 2 bases and 2 bases, in that order; junction bases with no gene match: 4. The CDR3 has 17 amino acids. The CDR3 nucleotides read TGCGCCAGCAGCTTAGGACTAGCGGGAGATACCTACAATGAGCAGTTCTTC. Its protein is CASSLGLAGDTYNEQFF.

The chain uses TRBV9 and TRBJ1-5; D remains ambiguous. The germline gives CDR1 SGDLS, CDR2 YYNGEE. Between the trimmed V and J ends, which lost 0 bases and 5 bases, there was a span of 12 bases. This CDR3 comprises 15 residues. The CDR3 DNA follows: TGTGCCAGCAGCGTAGACGGGGTTGAAGATCAGCCCCAGCATTTT. This translates into CASSVDGVEDQPQHF.

The CDR3 loop is CASTPREGPSYNEQFF. DNA of the CDR3: TGTGCCAGTACCCCAAGGGAGGGTCCATCCTACAATGAGCAGTTCTTC. V gene TRBV19 combines with J gene TRBJ2-1; 7 nucleotides align to TRBD2. This CDR3 has 16 amino acids. Germline CDR1 and CDR2: LNHDA and SQIVND (reference sequence). V was clipped by 7 bases and J by 1 base; unmatched bases: 10.

This sequence joins TRBV6-5 and TRBJ1-4; TRBD1 might be the D (6 bases). Trimming stripped 6 bases from V and 5 bases from J, with 16 bases between. The germline V gene encodes CDR1 MNHEY and CDR2 SVGAGI. The CDR3 has 15 residues. CDR3 DNA sequence: TGTGCCAGCAGCCTCCAACGACAGGCAAATGAAAAACTGTTTTTT. Translation: CASSLQRQANEKLFF.

The chain employs TRBV5-1 and TRBJ2-1, with TRBD2 matching 7 bases. Germline values: CDR1 SGHRS, CDR2 YFSETQ. This CDR3 has 13 amino acids. With 4 bases clipped from V and 5 bases from J, the junction kept 3 bases outside the gene matches. The CDR3 DNA reads as TGCGCCAGCAGCCAGGGACTAAACAATGAGCAGTTCTTC. It is translated as CASSQGLNNEQFF.

This chain links TRBV4-1 with TRBJ2-1, with 10 bases lining up with TRBD1. The CDR3 contains 15 residues. V shed 5 bases, J shed 8 bases, and the junction held 9 bases outside the gene matches. CDR1 MGHRA and CDR2 YSYEKL come from the germline V gene. CDR3 region: CASSEGQGPWDEQFF. CDR3 sequence (DNA): TGCGCCAGCAGCGAGGGACAGGGGCCCTGGGATGAGCAGTTCTTC.

The chain uses TRBV29-1 and TRBJ1-1; D gene ambiguous. Germline CDR1 and CDR2: SQVTM and ANQGSEA. Trimming removed 4 bases at V and 1 base at J, with 10 bases between. This CDR3 spans 13 amino acids. The chain's CDR3 is CSVVREANTEAFF. In DNA form, the CDR3 reads TGCAGCGTTGTTAGGGAGGCGAACACTGAAGCTTTCTTT.

This clone was seen more than once but under ten times. The chain employs TRBV6-5 and TRBJ2-5; 13 nucleotides match TRBD2. Per germline, CDR1 MNHEY and CDR2 SVGAGI. The CDR3 spans 16 residues. V shed 0 bases and J 3 bases; nucleotides not matched to a gene: 1. DNA for the CDR3: TGTGCCAGCAGTTACTCCGGGACTAGCGGGGAAGAGACCCAGTACTTC. Its protein product is CASSYSGTSGEETQYF.

The chain recombines TRBV13 with TRBJ2-2, with D possibly TRBD1 on 6 matching bases. The CDR3 has 16 amino acids. Germline V gene sequence: CDR1 PRHDT, CDR2 FYEKMQ (reference sequence). Trimming took off 2 bases at V and 3 bases at J, with 13 bases between the two ends. CDR3 loop: CASSLRQGTHTGELFF. The CDR3, as DNA: TGTGCCAGCAGCTTACGCCAGGGGACCCACACCGGGGAGCTGTTTTTT. Filled out from reference TRBV13 and TRBJ2-2, the complete variable domain reads AAGVIQSPRHLIKEKRETATLKCYPIPRHDTVYWYQQGPGQDPQFLISFYEKMQSDKGSIPDRFSAQQFSDYHSELNMSSLELGDSALYFCASSLRQGTHTGELFFGEGSRLTVL.

The chain joins TRBV28 to TRBJ2-6, with D unclear. Germline-derived CDR1 and CDR2 are MDHEN and SYDVKM. Trimming removed 3 bases from V and 0 bases from J, with 9 bases in between. The CDR3 runs to 16 residues. In DNA form, the CDR3 reads TGTGCCAGCAGTTTTTGGCAGGACTCTGGGGCCAACGTCCTGACTTTC. The encoded protein is CASSFWQDSGANVLTF.

The rearrangement uses TRBV5-6 and TRBJ2-3; the D gene is possibly TRBD1 (6 bases). The V gene lost 4 bases and the J gene lost 1 base, with 13 bases spanning the gap. CDR1 is SGHDT and CDR2 is YYEEEE in the germline V gene. This CDR3 is 15 amino acids long. CDR3 in DNA: TGTGCCAGCAGCCGTACAGGGAGCGGCACAGATACGCAGTATTTT. Translated: CASSRTGSGTDTQYF.

This chain links TRBV7-9 with TRBJ1-1, with D perhaps matching TRBD1 (5 bases). This CDR3 has 15 residues. V shed 4 bases and J shed 0 bases, with 12 bases lying between them. Germline V lookup: CDR1 SEHNR, CDR2 FQNEAQ (reference sequence). CDR3 region: CASSSNRLLNTEAFF. The CDR3 nucleotides are TGTGCCAGCAGCTCTAACAGGCTCCTGAACACTGAAGCTTTCTTT.

This clone was seen more than once but under ten times. V usage is TRBV27 and J usage is TRBJ1-6; 9 bases fit TRBD1. CDR3 length: 15 amino acids. CDR1 MNHEY and CDR2 SMNVEV come from the germline V gene (reference sequence). Trimming took 4 bases from V and 8 from J; bases not matched to a gene: 6. As DNA, the CDR3 is TGTGCCAGCAGTTCGGGACAGGGAGCTCATTCACCCCTCCACTTT. Amino acid sequence: CASSSGQGAHSPLHF.

The chain uses TRBV7-9 and TRBJ2-3, with 14 nucleotides matching TRBD2. Germline V CDR1 and CDR2: SEHNR, FQNEAQ (reference sequence). The CDR3 has 16 amino acids. J gave up 6 bases and V 4 bases, and 6 bases lay outside the gene matches. The CDR3 here is CASSSGTSGRADTQYF. The CDR3 DNA reads TGTGCCAGCAGCTCAGGGACTAGCGGGAGAGCCGATACGCAGTATTTT.

This sequence joins TRBV28 and TRBJ1-2; D is unclear. The V end lost 2 bases, the J end lost 2 bases, and 12 bases lay between the germline ends. Germline CDR1 is MDHEN and CDR2 is SYDVKM. The CDR3 loop spans 15 amino acids. The CDR3 spells CASSLSSTRNYGYTF. The CDR3 nucleotides read TGTGCCAGCAGTTTAAGTAGTACCCGGAACTATGGCTACACCTTC.

The rearrangement joins TRBV30 to TRBJ2-1; TRBD2 matches at 8 bases. This CDR3 contains 14 residues. The V gene's germline CDR1 is GTSNPN and CDR2 SVGIG (reference sequence). J was trimmed by 7 bases and V by 1 base; bases with no gene match: 6. CDR3 amino acids: CAWSARGGGNEQFF. The CDR3, as DNA: TGTGCCTGGAGTGCACGGGGGGGCGGGAATGAGCAGTTCTTC.

The genes are TRBV12-5 and TRBJ2-2; TRBD2 matches 7 bases. CDR1 is LGHNT and CDR2 is FRNRAP in the germline V gene. With 5 bases clipped from V and 4 bases from J, the junction kept 10 bases outside the gene matches. The CDR3 loop spans 16 amino acids. As DNA, the CDR3 is TGTGCTAGTGGTACTTTCGGGAGGTCGGGCACCGGGGAGCTGTTTTTT. It codes for CASGTFGRSGTGELFF.

The chain employs TRBV12-5 and TRBJ1-1, with D hard to call. Germline assignment: CDR1 LGHNT and CDR2 FRNRAP. The CDR3 has 13 residues. Trimming cost V 8 bases and J 1 base, with 11 bases left between them. CDR3 amino acids: CASYGLKNTEAFF. CDR3 nucleotides: TGTGCTAGTTACGGACTAAAGAACACTGAAGCTTTCTTT.

The rearrangement links TRBV20-1 to TRBJ2-7; no definite D call. Trimming removed 3 bases from V and 9 bases from J, with 12 bases in between. There are 11 residues in the CDR3. The germline CDR1 and CDR2 sequences are DFQATT and SNEGSKA (reference sequence). CDR3 in amino acids: CSASRLPLQYF. The DNA for the CDR3 is TGCAGTGCTAGTCGGCTTCCGTTGCAGTACTTC.